This T cell receptor beta chain was identified in a study of blood T cells in healthy people across ages. With a J-beta primer mix and a sample-barcoded 5' primer, a second PCR ran 7 to 11 cycles. TCRdb reanalysed the 5' RACE reads using MiXCR and keeps one entry per CDR3 protein. The sample shows around 1.5 million distinct CDR3 sequences, almost 60% of them seen only once. Germline CDR1 and CDR2: SGHRS and YFSETQ. Unmatched junction bases numbered 13, after V lost 0 bases and J lost 4 bases. CDR3 size: 19 residues. Approximately 9.2 milliliters was the volume of peripheral blood drawn from each donor. Many counts were recorded for this clonotype.

V gene TRBV5-1 combines with J gene TRBJ2-5, with 12 bases fitting TRBD2. This receptor was obtained from a man aged 18 to 30 in good health. The source material was blood. The DNA of the CDR3 is TGCGCCAGCAGCTTGGTGGCCCGACTAGCGGGAGTTCAAGGAGAGACCCAGTACTTC. The encoded protein is CASSLVARLAGVQGETQYF.